This T cell receptor beta chain was recovered during a study of Ad26.COV2.S vaccination and SARS-CoV-2 variants. Study findings and constraints: The breadth of spike-specific CD8+ and CD4+ T cell responses after vaccination was reportedly substantial.

There are a few counts of this clone. Its antigen is unidentified. Data came from immunoSEQ multiplex PCR; TCRdb stores just in-frame clones and leaves some out. There are some 250,000 clones in the sample; around 87% occur only once, and around 11% lies in the top ten. Indicated treatment: around 19 received Ad26.COV2.S at low or high dose, single or two shots; about 5 received placebo; per-sample allocation not given. Samples were taken on day 63 after the first vaccine or placebo injection. The sample was peripheral blood, taken in a trial of Ad26.COV2.S vaccine versus placebo. The origin of this receptor is a person between 18 and 59 years old who received the Ad26.COV2.S COVID-19 vaccine or a placebo.

CDR3 in DNA: TGCGCCAGCAGCCCCCTGACAGGGGCCAACGTCCTGACTTTC. Translating it yields CASSPLTGANVLTF. V gene TRBV5-1 combines with J gene TRBJ2-6; D not resolved. This CDR3 spans 14 amino acids. Trimming removed 4 bases at V and 4 bases at J, with 9 bases between. CDR1 and CDR2 from the germline V gene are SGHRS and YFSETQ.